Each of the 26 T cell receptor beta chains below was sequenced from the same sample in a study of post-analysis software for immune sequencing data (dated by TCRdb to about 2015). Library creation used PCR. The instrument given in TCRdb is Illumina HiSeq 2500. To reduce PCR and sequencing biases, unique molecular identifiers were built into the TCR beta cDNA libraries. The public reads were reanalyzed by TCRdb: fastp trimming at Q25, MiXCR alignment, in-frame beta chains only. Entries that share a CDR3 protein sequence are merged under the most common genes and DNA. The sample has 400,000 to 500,000 distinct CDR3 sequences on record, about 39% of them singletons. Approximately 7.1% of the sample comes from the top ten. The antigens for these receptors are not known. What the study reported, not specific to this receptor: Significantly higher frequencies in patients than in controls were found for roughly 5 TRBV segments, including TRBV5-6, TRBV5-1 and TRBV20-1.

The sample was blood. These receptors were taken from a girl aged 2 to 10 with multiple sclerosis.

CDR3 in DNA: TGTGCCAGCAGTTTAGGGTTGGAGAACACTGAAGCTTTCTTT. This codes for CASSLGLENTEAFF. The chain carries TRBV12-3 or TRBV12-4 and TRBJ1-1; unclear D gene. With 1 base removed from V and 1 base from J, the gap between germline ends came to 7 bases. The CDR3 is 14 residues long.

This clonotype was counted only a few times. For the CDR3, the DNA is TGCAGCTCCCAGGGGCCTTCTGGAACTAACTATGGCTACACCTTC. It yields the protein CSSQGPSGTNYGYTF. The chain carries TRBV29-1 and TRBJ1-2, with D perhaps matching TRBD1 (6 bases). V lost 8 bases and J lost 0, with 19 bases in between. Germline V gene data show CDR1 as SQVTM and CDR2 as ANQGSEA. The CDR3 consists of 15 residues.

A few counts support this clonotype. This rearrangement joins TRBV15 to TRBJ2-1, with D possibly being TRBD2 (5 bases). The CDR3 loop spans 12 amino acids. The germline CDR1 and CDR2 sequences are LNHNV and YYDKDF (reference sequence). The V gene lost 6 bases and the J gene lost 8 bases, with 11 bases spanning the gap. The CDR3 bases are TGTGCCACCAGGAGGGCTACCCATGAGCAGTTCTTC. Amino acids: CATRRATHEQFF.

The chain carries TRBV29-1 and TRBJ2-5, with D possibly being TRBD1 (5 bases). Germline CDR1 is SQVTM and CDR2 is ANQGSEA. V lost 1 base to trimming and J lost 11 bases, with 14 bases between them. CDR3 size: 12 residues. The CDR3 region is CSVEGGPSRQYF. CDR3 nucleotide sequence: TGCAGCGTTGAAGGGGGCCCGTCCAGACAGTACTTC.

The J gene is TRBJ2-5, the V gene TRBV28, with TRBD2 matching over 13 bases. Germline lookup yields CDR1 MDHEN and CDR2 SYDVKM. CDR3 length equals 12 residues. The junction had 5 bases not matched to a gene; V was cut back by 6 bases and J by 13 bases. This CDR3 is CASRSLAGGGYF. The CDR3 DNA follows: TGTGCCAGCAGATCACTAGCGGGAGGGGGGTACTTC.

This clonotype was seen a few times. V is TRBV5-1 and J is TRBJ1-2, with D unclear. The CDR3 spans 12 residues. Trimming stripped 0 bases from V and 11 bases from J, with 11 bases between. Germline CDR1 reads SGHRS; CDR2 reads YFSETQ. CDR3 DNA: TGCGCCAGCAGCTTGGATTGGGCCGCTTACACCTTC. It translates to CASSLDWAAYTF.

The chain has TRBV29-1 and TRBJ1-2; 8 bases map to TRBD1. This CDR3 comprises 17 residues. Unmatched junction bases numbered 14, after V lost 0 bases and J lost 5 bases. Per the germline V gene, CDR1 is SQVTM and CDR2 is ANQGSEA. The CDR3 reads CSVEDPYMPGTGYGYTF. The CDR3 DNA reads TGCAGCGTTGAAGATCCATATATGCCCGGGACAGGATATGGCTACACCTTC.

This clonotype has just a few counts. The rearrangement links TRBV4-1 to TRBJ2-5; D remains ambiguous. Germline V gene data show CDR1 as MGHRA and CDR2 as YSYEKL. CDR3 length: 13 amino acids. The V and J ends lost 2 bases and 5 bases respectively, with 9 bases between them. The CDR3 protein is CASSQIPRETQYF. The CDR3 nucleotides are TGCGCCAGCAGCCAAATCCCTCGCGAGACCCAGTACTTC.

This clonotype was observed a few times. This chain links TRBV6-6 with TRBJ2-7; D is perhaps TRBD2 (5 bases). This CDR3 has 13 residues. CDR1 is MNHNY and CDR2 is SVGAGI in the germline V gene (reference sequence). The V gene lost 5 bases and the J gene lost 2 bases, with 10 bases spanning the gap. The CDR3 bases are TGTGCCAGCAGTCCCGGGATTCCCTACGAGCAGTACTTC. Amino acids: CASSPGIPYEQYF.

This clonotype was counted ten times or more. This chain uses TRBV11-3 with TRBJ2-1, with D tentatively TRBD1 or TRBD2 (5 bases each). The CDR3 is 14 amino acids. V was cut by 1 base and J by 8 bases, with 12 bases left in between. Germline CDR1 reads SGHNT; CDR2 reads YENEEA. Here the CDR3 reads CASSLVSGGDEQFF. The CDR3 DNA is TGTGCCAGCAGCTTAGTCAGTGGGGGTGATGAGCAGTTCTTC.

This clonotype was picked up a small number of times. The CDR3 DNA is TGTGCCAGCAGTTTATCACCGGGACAGCTTATAAACTATGGCTACACCTTC. Translation gives CASSLSPGQLINYGYTF. The chain recombines TRBV27 with TRBJ1-2, with 7 bases fitting TRBD1. After removal of 0 bases from V and 2 bases from J, the junction contained 9 bases not matched to a gene. Looked up from germline, CDR1 is MNHEY and CDR2 is SMNVEV (reference sequence). The CDR3 contains 17 residues.

The chain has TRBV12-3 or TRBV12-4 and TRBJ1-2; D remains unclear. Deletions cut 5 bases from V and 0 bases from J, with 10 bases between. There are 14 residues in the CDR3. Here the CDR3 DNA reads TGTGCCAGCAGTGAGACCGGAGCTAACTATGGCTACACCTTC. Protein product: CASSETGANYGYTF.

The J gene is TRBJ1-2, the V gene TRBV20-1; TRBD1 is a possible D gene (5 bases). The CDR3 consists of 14 residues. Germline loops: CDR1 DFQATT, CDR2 SNEGSKA (reference sequence). Trimming cost V 3 bases and J 4 bases, with 15 bases left between them. CDR3 nucleotides: TGCAGTGCTAGCCCTGACAGTCTCGGCTATGGCTACACCTTC. Translating it yields CSASPDSLGYGYTF.

This clonotype was observed a handful of times. The chain recombines TRBV12-3 or TRBV12-4 with TRBJ1-1, with D unclear. Between the trimmed V and J ends, which lost 8 bases and 0 bases, there was a span of 13 bases. This CDR3 is built from 14 residues. DNA of the CDR3: TGTGCCAGCCGTCCTATACAGCTGAACACTGAAGCTTTCTTT. Translation: CASRPIQLNTEAFF.

This clonotype was seen a few times. The chain is built from TRBV29-1 and TRBJ2-1; 9 nucleotides align to TRBD1. The CDR3 covers 12 residues. CDR1 SQVTM and CDR2 ANQGSEA come from the germline V gene. This CDR3 is CFARTGDNEQFF. The CDR3 DNA reads TGCTTCGCCAGGACAGGGGATAATGAGCAGTTCTTC.

This clonotype occurred a few times. The chain couples TRBV28 to TRBJ1-4; D call uncertain. The V gene's germline CDR1 is MDHEN and CDR2 SYDVKM. V was cut by 5 bases and J by 0 bases, with 10 bases left in between. This CDR3 has 15 residues. CDR3 sequence: CASSAGFPTNEKLFF. CDR3 nucleotides: TGTGCCAGCAGTGCCGGATTCCCAACTAATGAAAAACTGTTTTTT.

This chain connects TRBV30 to TRBJ2-2, with TRBD1 identical over 11 bases. Germline CDR1 GTSNPN, CDR2 SVGIG (reference sequence). The CDR3 spans 16 residues. Trimming cost V 2 bases and J 6 bases; bases outside gene matches: 8. The CDR3 loop is CAWSYRTGGLAGELFF. DNA for the CDR3: TGTGCCTGGAGTTATCGGACAGGGGGCTTGGCCGGGGAGCTGTTTTTT.

This clonotype was seen repeatedly, ten times or more. The rearrangement links TRBV5-1 to TRBJ2-7; TRBD1 might be the D (6 bases). Trimming cost V 3 bases and J 1 base, with 8 bases left between them. In germline, CDR1 is SGHRS, CDR2 YFSETQ. The CDR3 has 13 amino acids. Written as DNA, the CDR3 is TGCGCCAGCAGCTGGGACAAATCCTACGAGCAGTACTTC. It codes for CASSWDKSYEQYF.

The rearrangement links TRBV9 to TRBJ2-1, with a tentative D call TRBD2 (5 bases). CDR3 length equals 14 residues. Germline V gene lookup returns CDR1 SGDLS and CDR2 YYNGEE. Deletions cut 0 bases from V and 5 bases from J, with 9 bases between. CDR3 sequence (DNA): TGTGCCAGCAGCGTAGGAGCCGGGGACAATGAGCAGTTCTTC. Translation gives CASSVGAGDNEQFF.

A few counts support this clonotype. The chain uses TRBV7-3 and TRBJ2-5; D possibly corresponds to TRBD1 (5 bases). The tail of the sequence fits TRBJ2-7 better, so the J call may be wrong. Germline V gene sequence: CDR1 SGHTA, CDR2 FQGTGA. CDR3 length: 13 residues. The CDR3, as DNA: TGTGCCAGCAGCTTAGTCGTAGGGGACGAGCAGTACTTC. This codes for CASSLVVGDEQYF.

This clonotype has more than one count but fewer than ten. The chain joins TRBV12-3 or TRBV12-4 to TRBJ1-2, with a tentative D call TRBD1 (5 bases). The CDR3 is 13 amino acids. The V end lost 0 bases, the J end lost 8 bases, and 10 bases lay between the germline ends. The DNA for the CDR3 is TGTGCCAGCAGTTTAGCGAGTTGGGGCGGCTACACCTTC. This codes for CASSLASWGGYTF.

The V call is TRBV10-3, the J call TRBJ2-7; 8 bases map to TRBD2. This CDR3 region has 14 residues. The germline V gene has CDR1 ENHRY and CDR2 SYGVKD. V dropped 6 bases and J dropped 6; count of bases not matched to a gene: 10. CDR3 amino acids: CAISQAGVSSEQYF. CDR3 nucleotides: TGTGCCATCAGCCAAGCGGGAGTGTCAAGCGAGCAGTACTTC.

J is TRBJ2-1 and V is TRBV5-1, with 8 bases that match TRBD2. The V gene's germline CDR1 is SGHRS and CDR2 YFSETQ. V shed 0 bases and J 4 bases; nucleotides not matched to a gene: 3. The CDR3 has 15 amino acids. CDR3 loop: CASSLGTSWYNEQFF. CDR3 in DNA: TGCGCCAGCAGCTTGGGGACTAGCTGGTACAATGAGCAGTTCTTC.

This clonotype showed up just a few times. An end of the junction does not agree with germline; a read error may underlie this. V usage is TRBV4-1 and J usage is TRBJ2-7; D remains ambiguous. The CDR3 is 13 residues long. Per the germline V gene, CDR1 is MGHRA and CDR2 is YSYEKL. The CDR3 DNA is TGCGCCAGCAGTCAAGAACGGAGTTACGAGCAGTACTTC. As protein: CASSQERSYEQYF.

The chain employs TRBV5-1 and TRBJ2-7; D is ambiguous. The CDR3 consists of 13 residues. Per germline, CDR1 SGHRS and CDR2 YFSETQ. Trimming stripped 0 bases from V and 3 bases from J, with 7 bases between. The DNA of the CDR3 is TGCGCCAGCAGCTTGGAGAGCTACTACGAGCAGTACTTC. It is translated as CASSLESYYEQYF. The full variable domain, rest sourced from reference TRBV5-1 and TRBJ2-7, is KAGVTQTPRYLIKTRGQQVTLSCSPISGHRSVSWYQQTPGQGLQFLFEYFSETQRNKGNFPGRFSGRQFSNSRSEMNVSTLELGDSALYLCASSLESYYEQYFGPGTRLTVT.

CDR3 residues: CSAKQGAQEKLFF. DNA for the CDR3: TGCAGTGCTAAACAGGGGGCTCAAGAAAAACTGTTTTTT. V gene TRBV20-1 combines with J gene TRBJ1-4, with 9 bases that match TRBD1. V gave up 4 bases and J gave up 8 bases; unmatched junction bases: 5. Per the germline V gene, CDR1 is DFQATT and CDR2 is SNEGSKA (reference sequence). The CDR3 sequence is 13 residues long.